Presented here are 27 T cell receptor beta chains from one specimen sequenced in a study of blood T cell repertoires in COVID-19. Method: immunoSEQ multiplex PCR; TCRdb's copy keeps in-frame clones and lacks some. The data contain roughly 14,000 clones, approximately 83% of them singletons. The specimen sequenced was peripheral blood. These receptors were collected from a human donor in a cohort sampled during active COVID-19.

The V and J genes are TRBV5-1 and TRBJ1-1; TRBD1 matches at 7 bases. The V gene's germline CDR1 is SGHRS and CDR2 YFSETQ. After removal of 2 bases from V and 2 bases from J, the junction contained 6 bases not matched to a gene. This CDR3 contains 15 residues. This chain's CDR3 is CASSFRTGANTEAFF. In DNA form, the CDR3 reads TGCGCCAGCAGCTTTAGAACAGGGGCAAACACTGAAGCTTTCTTT.

V is TRBV9 and J is TRBJ1-2; D perhaps matches TRBD1 (5 bases). Germline V gene lookup returns CDR1 SGDLS and CDR2 YYNGEE. The CDR3 totals 15 residues. Trimming took off 4 bases at V and 8 bases at J, with 21 bases between the two ends. CDR3 residues: CASSPSWGGVVGYTF. Written as DNA, the CDR3 is TGTGCCAGCAGCCCCTCCTGGGGGGGTGTGGTAGGCTACACCTTC.

This chain links TRBV6-5 with TRBJ2-1; 12 bases match TRBD2. Trimming removed 4 bases from V and 7 bases from J; junction bases left unmatched: 5. CDR1 is MNHEY and CDR2 is SVGAGI in the germline V gene. This CDR3 is built from 15 residues. CDR3 DNA sequence: TGTGCCAGCAGTTGGGGTACTAGCGGGGGGAATGAGCAGTTCTTC. This sequence encodes CASSWGTSGGNEQFF.

The J gene is TRBJ2-1, the V gene TRBV6-2 or TRBV6-3; TRBD2 matches 8 bases. V shed 5 bases and J 8 bases; nucleotides not matched to a gene: 11. Germline CDR1 is MNHEY and CDR2 is SVGEGT. This CDR3 region has 15 residues. This CDR3 is CASSPTSEGRYEQFF. CDR3 nucleotide sequence: TGTGCCAGCAGTCCGACTAGCGAGGGGCGCTATGAGCAGTTCTTC.

The chain joins TRBV7-2 to TRBJ2-5; 10 nucleotides agree with TRBD1. Germline CDR1 and CDR2: SGHTA and FQGNSA. The CDR3 is 15 amino acids. V lost 5 bases to trimming and J lost 5 bases; unmatched junction nucleotides: 8. The CDR3 loop is CASSPRDRGRETQYF. The CDR3 coding sequence is TGTGCCAGCAGCCCCCGGGACAGGGGTAGGGAGACCCAGTACTTC.

This sequence joins TRBV6-5 and TRBJ1-1; no reliable D call. Trimming removed 0 bases from V and 8 bases from J, with 10 bases in between. The CDR3 is 13 residues long. Germline V gene sequence: CDR1 MNHEY, CDR2 SVGAGI. The CDR3 nucleotides are TGTGCCAGCAGTTACTCTATCTCGGGGGAAGCTTTCTTT. Encoded protein: CASSYSISGEAFF.

The table lists this clone with a few counts. CDR3 nucleotides: TGTGCCAGCAGCTCCGTTCTGCGGGGGGGGTCAGATACGCAGTATTTT. It specifies CASSSVLRGGSDTQYF. The chain is built from TRBV7-9 and TRBJ2-3; 9 nucleotides match TRBD2. V was clipped by 4 bases and J by 4 bases; unmatched bases: 9. The CDR3 spans 16 residues. Looked up from germline, CDR1 is SEHNR and CDR2 is FQNEAQ (reference sequence).

The V call is TRBV27, the J call TRBJ2-7, with D possibly being TRBD2 (5 bases). This CDR3 contains 13 residues. V lost 6 bases and J lost 6, with 15 bases in between. Germline V gives CDR1 MNHEY, CDR2 SMNVEV (reference sequence). In DNA, the CDR3 is TGTGCCAGCAGCCCACGTCCTGAGGGCGAGCAGTACTTC. Translating gives CASSPRPEGEQYF.

This clone has just one count. The chain carries TRBV7-6 and TRBJ1-4; no clear D. The length of the CDR3 is 13 residues. Germline lookup yields CDR1 SGHVS and CDR2 FNYEAQ. Between the trimmed V and J ends, which lost 6 bases and 2 bases, there was a span of 7 bases. CDR3 amino acids: CASSPGTNEKLFF. Written as DNA, the CDR3 is TGTGCCAGCAGTCCCGGGACTAATGAAAAACTGTTTTTT.

This chain uses TRBV7-9 with TRBJ2-3; a possible D gene is TRBD2 (5 bases). V was shortened by 5 bases and J by 4 bases, with 16 bases between the two germline ends. The germline V gene has CDR1 SEHNR and CDR2 FQNEAQ (reference sequence). CDR3 size: 15 residues. CDR3 coding DNA: TGTGCCAGCAGCAAAGTCGGGTCGAGGGCAGATACGCAGTATTTT. This sequence encodes CASSKVGSRADTQYF.

The rearrangement links TRBV15 to TRBJ2-7; D is uncertain. Germline assignment: CDR1 LNHNV and CDR2 YYDKDF (reference sequence). The V gene lost 0 bases and the J gene lost 0 bases, with 9 bases spanning the gap. The CDR3 is 15 residues long. The CDR3 is CATSRDSWSSYEQYF. The CDR3 DNA reads as TGTGCCACCAGCAGAGATTCTTGGAGCTCCTACGAGCAGTACTTC.

V usage is TRBV6-5 and J usage is TRBJ1-5; tentative D call: TRBD1 (5 bases). V lost 5 bases and J lost 3, with 11 bases in between. CDR3 size: 14 residues. CDR1 and CDR2 (germline): MNHEY, SVGAGI. CDR3 DNA: TGTGCCAGCAGTACCGGACAAACCAATCAGCCCCAGCATTTT. Protein product: CASSTGQTNQPQHF.

The table lists this clone with a few counts. This rearrangement joins TRBV3-1 (or the pseudogene TRBV3-2) to TRBJ1-1; D is undetermined. Germline V CDR1 and CDR2: LGHDT, YNNKEL (reference sequence). The CDR3 sequence is 14 residues long. V gave up 1 base and J gave up 1 base, with 7 bases separating them. CDR3 nucleotides: TGTGCCAGCAGCCAAGCAGGTAGGAACACTGAAGCTTTCTTT. Amino acids: CASSQAGRNTEAFF.

The chain links TRBV4-2 to TRBJ2-1; 7 nucleotides align to TRBD2. Looked up from germline, CDR1 is LGHNA and CDR2 is YNFKEQ. With 1 base clipped from V and 13 bases from J, the junction kept 7 bases outside the gene matches. CDR3 length equals 13 residues. In DNA, the CDR3 is TGTGCCAGCAGCCAAGTAGACCGGGGGGATCAGTTCTTC. It codes for CASSQVDRGDQFF.

This chain joins TRBV5-6 and TRBJ1-1; TRBD1 matches at 10 bases. Germline loops: CDR1 SGHDT, CDR2 YYEEEE. The CDR3 runs 14 residues. With V trimmed by 9 bases and J by 2 bases, 7 bases remained unmatched. CDR3 coding DNA: TGTGCCACCCGGACAGGGGGAGGTAACACTGAAGCTTTCTTT. Translation gives CATRTGGGNTEAFF.

This clone has a single count. The chain carries TRBV6-6 and TRBJ2-7; D may be TRBD1 (5 bases). Germline CDR1 is MNHNY and CDR2 is SVGAGI (reference sequence). Between the trimmed V and J ends, which lost 0 bases and 4 bases, there was a span of 7 bases. This CDR3 has 13 amino acids. The CDR3 bases are TGTGCCAGCAGTTACTCGGGGCTTTACGAGCAGTACTTC. This sequence encodes CASSYSGLYEQYF.

As to this clone: An end of the junction does not agree with germline; a read error may underlie this. This chain's CDR3 is CASSPLPGNSMVYEQYF. CDR3 coding DNA: TGTGCTAGCAGCCCCCTCCCAGGGAATTCAATGGTATACGAGCAGTACTTC. The V gene is TRBV7-7, the J gene TRBJ2-7; TRBD1 might be the D (5 bases). CDR3 size: 17 residues. Germline values: CDR1 SSHAT, CDR2 FNYEAQ (reference sequence).

This clone was observed once. The rearrangement uses TRBV9 and TRBJ1-4, with TRBD1 matching over 7 bases. Germline V lookup: CDR1 SGDLS, CDR2 YYNGEE. V was clipped by 0 bases and J by 4 bases; unmatched bases: 9. CDR3 length: 17 residues. Here the CDR3 DNA reads TGTGCCAGCAGCGTAGGGTTGTTGGGACAGTTTAATGAAAAACTGTTTTTT. As protein: CASSVGLLGQFNEKLFF.

This clone appeared once. The CDR3 loop is CASSRGTGGVGPDTQYF. The CDR3 bases are TGCGCCAGCAGCCGCGGGACAGGGGGCGTGGGGCCAGATACGCAGTATTTT. The chain couples TRBV4-3 to TRBJ2-3; 12 nucleotides agree with TRBD1. The CDR3 is 17 amino acids. The germline CDR1 and CDR2 sequences are LGHNA and YSLEER. Losses at the gene ends were 4 bases for V and 4 bases for J; bases not matched to a gene: 9.

The rearrangement joins TRBV6-5 to TRBJ2-2; TRBD1 matches 9 bases. Germline V gives CDR1 MNHEY, CDR2 SVGAGI. V was clipped by 2 bases and J by 5 bases; unmatched bases: 3. The CDR3 loop spans 15 amino acids. The CDR3 sequence is CASSYETGGTGELFF. CDR3 nucleotide sequence: TGTGCCAGCAGTTACGAGACAGGGGGTACCGGGGAGCTGTTTTTT.

This rearrangement joins TRBV25-1 to TRBJ2-7; no firm D call. This CDR3 is built from 12 residues. The germline CDR1 and CDR2 sequences are MGHDK and SYGVNS. V lost 7 bases to trimming and J lost 4 bases, with 11 bases between them. The CDR3 sequence: CASNSVGYEQYF. The DNA for the CDR3 is TGTGCCAGCAATTCTGTCGGGTACGAGCAGTACTTC.

This chain joins TRBV4-1 and TRBJ2-1; 7 bases line up with TRBD2. CDR1 and CDR2 (germline): MGHRA, YSYEKL. Losses at the gene ends were 6 bases for V and 10 bases for J; bases not matched to a gene: 12. This CDR3 has 14 residues. The CDR3 nucleotides read TGCGCCAGCAGGAAAATCAGCGGGGCAAACGAGCAGTTCTTC. Its protein is CASRKISGANEQFF.

CDR3 region: CASSVGIQETQYF. CDR3 sequence (DNA): TGTGCCAGCAGCGTCGGGATTCAAGAGACCCAGTACTTC. The chain employs TRBV7-9 and TRBJ2-5; TRBD2 might be the D (5 bases). V was cut by 5 bases and J by 2 bases, with 9 bases left in between. The CDR3 spans 13 residues. Germline loops: CDR1 SEHNR, CDR2 FQNEAQ (reference sequence).

CDR3 sequence (DNA): TGCGCCAGCAGCTTGGAAGGGGGTGACAATCAGCCCCAGCATTTT. It encodes CASSLEGGDNQPQHF. The chain recombines TRBV5-1 with TRBJ1-5; possible D gene TRBD1, 6 bases. Germline loops: CDR1 SGHRS, CDR2 YFSETQ. V lost 0 bases and J 3 bases, leaving 10 bases between the germline ends. The CDR3 spans 15 residues.

V gene TRBV5-6 combines with J gene TRBJ1-2; D may be TRBD1 (5 bases). The CDR3 covers 15 residues. Trimming pared 4 bases from V and 8 bases from J, leaving 21 bases between. CDR1 is SGHDT and CDR2 is YYEEEE in the germline V gene. The CDR3 bases are TGTGCCAGCAGCATAGACCTTCGGACAACTATGGGCTACACCTTC. Amino acids: CASSIDLRTTMGYTF.

The chain employs TRBV4-1 and TRBJ1-1; tentatively, D is TRBD1 (6 bases). V dropped 4 bases and J dropped 11 bases, with 17 bases sitting between them. CDR1 and CDR2 (germline): MGHRA, YSYEKL. This CDR3 comprises 13 residues. CDR3 region: CASSPGAGDRAFF. The CDR3 DNA reads TGCGCCAGCAGCCCCGGGGCAGGGGATAGGGCTTTCTTT.

This sequence joins TRBV2 and TRBJ2-6, with TRBD1 identical over 8 bases. V lost 4 bases and J lost 4; bases outside the gene matches: 6. This CDR3 contains 16 residues. The germline V gene encodes CDR1 SNHLY and CDR2 FYNNEI. CDR3 protein: CASSGQGLAGANVLTF. In DNA, the CDR3 is TGTGCCAGCAGTGGACAGGGGCTAGCCGGGGCCAACGTCCTGACTTTC. The variable domain in full, completed from reference TRBV2 and TRBJ2-6, reads EPEVTQTPSHQVTQMGQEVILRCVPISNHLYFYWYRQILGQKVEFLVSFYNNEISEKSEIFDDQFSVERPDGSNFTLKIRSTKLEDSAMYFCASSGQGLAGANVLTFGAGSRLTVL.